This T cell receptor (beta chain) was sequenced in a study of shared clonotypes between healthy human individuals (dated by TCRdb to about 2020). A note on the overall study: A couple of women and a few men aged 18 to 49 years were included in the cohort. To increase sequencing depth and limit assay-specific biases, TCR repertoire library preparation and sequencing were carried out by different laboratories using diverse techniques. The study deeply sequenced blood TCR repertoires of about five healthy adults to estimate repertoire size and the extent of clonotype sharing between individuals. Per donor, three plates each were used for CD4 naive and CD4 memory, two for CD8 naive, and one for CD8 memory. Between about 0.94 and 8.9 billion PBMCs per donor were obtained by leukapheresis. On the study overall, not on this receptor specifically: Sharing across several donors was observed for roughly 5% of naive CD4, over 3% of naive CD8, about 2.5% of memory CD4, and approximately 0.41% of memory CD8 clonotypes. Larger estimated clonotype richness was generally found for naive subsets than for memory subsets. Because the study included only a small number of donors, the genetic and exposure-history diversity represented was limited. Rarefaction of sorted-subset datasets indicated incomplete sequencing despite the large sequencing depth. Compared with non-shared clonotypes, the clonotypes found in all four sorted-subset donors had higher generation probabilities. Sampling was restricted to blood, and TCR repertoires in tissue are likely to differ from TCR repertoires in blood. Pairwise subsampling indicated that sequencing depth was expected to affect the degree of clonotype sharing among donors.

Worth noting for this clone: Its antigen remains undetermined. One base away there is no much larger clone; base qualities are not given.

TCR CDR3 regions were amplified from genomic DNA by multiplex PCR using the deep immunoSEQ assay. Genomic DNA extracted from each cell subset was distributed evenly over all wells of several immunoSEQ 96-well plates, and each plate served as one replicate. For sorted subsets, approximately 200 ng of genomic DNA, equivalent to 25,000 to 30,000 T cell genomes, went into each replicate PCR. The purified libraries were quantified using a Qubit 3.0 fluorometer, sized with a Bioanalyzer 2100, and then quantified again using the KAPA Library Quantification kit. Each immunoSEQ 96-well plate was sequenced on its own single-read 150-cycle Illumina NextSeq 550 flow cell. Turning to the authors' computational methods: Because the immunoSEQ output included only junctional sequences and no quality scores, the filtering could not be the same as the filtering used for full-length reads. Sequences were annotated with PyIR, a Python wrapper for IgBLAST v1.9, and V/J genes and CDR3 were assigned using IMGT germline references. Any read was removed if the V/J assignment was weak (E-value above 1e-6), the CDR3 was missing, or the read contained stop codons, out-of-frame junctions, or ambiguous translated residues. V3J clonotypes were defined as sequences sharing the same inferred V gene, J gene, and CDR3 amino acid sequence. Percentage overlap between repertoires was computed as shared unique clonotypes divided by the size of the smaller repertoire. Richness of each repertoire was evaluated using RTK rarefaction, the Chao1 estimator, and Recon v2.1 estimates of unobserved clonotypes. For all TCRbeta clonotypes obtained by the gDNA method from a few donors, generation probabilities were computed with OLGA. What TCRdb holds here is the immuneACCESS table cut down to in-frame rearrangements. Part of the clones is not present; checked against another copy, under half of the missing clones reflect an unresolved V gene, and the others are unexplained. D and trimming come from the DNA, and the V and J calls and clone size come from that table. The sample profile shows 660,000 or so clones; approximately 96% of them were found once. Roughly 0.1% of the sample is taken by the ten largest.

V is shortened by 0 bases, J by 2 bases, and the region joining them spans 10 bases. The CDR1 and CDR2 encoded by the germline V gene (reference sequence) are GTSNPN and SVGIG. Taken from cysteine to phenylalanine, the CDR3 has 14 residues. Only the CDR3 DNA is retained, 42 bases long and in frame from the first base. CD8 naive samples were CD45RO-negative cells positively selected for CCR7, giving a CD45RA+CCR7+ population that excluded TemRA cells. Healthy HIV-negative adults with no recently reported acute infections or vaccinations were included as donors. Only Caucasian adults living in Nashville, Tennessee, USA were represented among the donors. After blood collection by leukapheresis, PBMCs were isolated using Ficoll-Histopaque density gradient centrifugation and then cryopreserved in the vapor phase of liquid nitrogen. Analytical flow cytometry was used to check the purity and quantity of every magnetically sorted T cell population. From each sorted fraction, genomic DNA was isolated and quantified by UV absorbance on a Nanodrop 2000c.

The sequenced sample consisted of naive CD8+ T cells sorted from blood. According to the study, the label for this sample's cell subset or site signals: CD45RA+CCR7+. The TCR sequence derives from a woman between 25 and 40 years old in good health. The chain is made from TRBV30 and TRBJ2-5, and the D gene may be TRBD1, 5 bases matching. The DNA sequence is as follows: TGTGCCTGGAGTGTACAGGCCTTTCAAGAGACCCAGTACTTC. Its protein reads: CAWSVQAFQETQYF. The CDR3 plus the reference TRBV30 and TRBJ2-5 genes for the other parts give the full variable domain: SQTIHQWPATLVQPVGSPLSLECTVEGTSNPNLYWYRQAAGRGLQLLFYSVGIGQISSEVPQNLSASRPQDRQFILSSKKLLLSDSGFYLCAWSVQAFQETQYFGPGTRLLVL.